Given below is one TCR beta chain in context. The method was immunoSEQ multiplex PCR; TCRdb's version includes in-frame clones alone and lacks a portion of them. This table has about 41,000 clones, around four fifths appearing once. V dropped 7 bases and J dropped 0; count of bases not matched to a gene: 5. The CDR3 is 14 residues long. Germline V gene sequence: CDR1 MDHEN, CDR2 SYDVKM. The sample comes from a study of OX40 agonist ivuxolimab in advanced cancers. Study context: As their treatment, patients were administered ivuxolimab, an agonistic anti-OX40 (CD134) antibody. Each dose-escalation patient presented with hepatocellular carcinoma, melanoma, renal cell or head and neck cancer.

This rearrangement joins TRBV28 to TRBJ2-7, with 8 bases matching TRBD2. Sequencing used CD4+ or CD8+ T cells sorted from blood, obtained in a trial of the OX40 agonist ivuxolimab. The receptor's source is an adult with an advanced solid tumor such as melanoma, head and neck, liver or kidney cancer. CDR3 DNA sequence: TGTGCCAGCATAATAGCGGGAAACTCCTACGAGCAGTACTTC. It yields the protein CASIIAGNSYEQYF.